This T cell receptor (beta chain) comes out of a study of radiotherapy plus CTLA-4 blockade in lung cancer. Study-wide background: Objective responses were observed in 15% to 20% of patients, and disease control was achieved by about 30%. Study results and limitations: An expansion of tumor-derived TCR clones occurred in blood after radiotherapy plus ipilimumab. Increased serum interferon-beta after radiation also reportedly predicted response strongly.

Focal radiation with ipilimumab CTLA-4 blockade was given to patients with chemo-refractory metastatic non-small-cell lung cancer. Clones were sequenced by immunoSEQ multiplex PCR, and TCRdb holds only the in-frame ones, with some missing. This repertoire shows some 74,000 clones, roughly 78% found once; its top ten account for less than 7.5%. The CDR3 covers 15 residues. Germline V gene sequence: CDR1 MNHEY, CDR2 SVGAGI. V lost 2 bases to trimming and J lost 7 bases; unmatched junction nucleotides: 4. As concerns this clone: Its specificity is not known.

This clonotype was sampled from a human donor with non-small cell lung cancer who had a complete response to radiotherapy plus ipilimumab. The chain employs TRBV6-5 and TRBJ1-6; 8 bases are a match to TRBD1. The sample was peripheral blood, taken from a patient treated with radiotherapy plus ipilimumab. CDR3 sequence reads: CASSYSRGQNSPLHF. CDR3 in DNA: TGTGCCAGCAGTTACAGCAGGGGGCAGAATTCACCCCTCCACTTT.